The rows below give T cell receptor beta chains drawn from one sample of a study of cytomegalovirus exposure and HLA in healthy donors. Using immunoSEQ multiplex PCR, the repertoire was profiled, and TCRdb retains in-frame clones only, with some absent. The sample gives fewer than 200,000 clones, around 80% of which show up once; around 4.4% is in the top ten. Sequencing was carried out using PBMCs. All receptors come from a woman in her forties or fifties in good health and CMV-seropositive. The CDR3 runs from the conserved cysteine through the conserved F or W. Each record gives: D gene, clone size, V gene, J gene, CDR3 protein, CDR3 DNA. The D gene is left open where the match is weak. Size is omitted from some rows. Given values are once, few, many or a class for expanded clones.

D: TRBD1
size: .
V: TRBV5-1
J: TRBJ2-2
CDR3: CASSLRQGMSTGELFF
DNA: TGCGCCAGCAGCCTCAGACAGGGAATGTCCACCGGGGAGCTGTTTTTT

D: .
size: .
V: TRBV12-5
J: TRBJ1-3
CDR3: CASGNSGNTIYF
DNA: TGTGCTAGCGGGAACTCTGGAAACACCATATATTTT

D: TRBD1
size: .
V: TRBV28
J: TRBJ1-1
CDR3: CASSFGTDLAFF
DNA: TGTGCCAGCAGTTTTGGGACAGATCTGGCTTTCTTT

D: .
size: .
V: TRBV28
J: TRBJ2-7
CDR3: CASTVPGGGQYF
DNA: TGTGCCAGCACGGTCCCTGGCGGCGGGCAGTACTTC

D: TRBD2
size: once
V: TRBV4-2
J: TRBJ2-5
CDR3: CASSRTGGEQETQYF
DNA: TGTGCCAGCAGCCGGACGGGGGGAGAACAAGAGACCCAGTACTTC

D: .
size: .
V: TRBV11-2
J: TRBJ1-6
CDR3: CASSLSAYNSPLHF
DNA: TGTGCCAGCAGCCTAAGTGCCTATAATTCACCCCTCCACTTT

D: TRBD1
size: .
V: TRBV28
J: TRBJ1-1
CDR3: CASRRQGAQAFF
DNA: TGTGCCAGCAGGAGACAGGGGGCACAGGCTTTCTTT

D: .
size: .
V: TRBV19
J: TRBJ2-7
CDR3: CASSIQGGSYEQYF
DNA: TGTGCCAGTAGTATCCAGGGGGGATCCTACGAGCAGTACTTC

D: TRBD2
size: .
V: TRBV9
J: TRBJ2-1
CDR3: CASSVSGGVYNEQFF
DNA: TGTGCCAGCAGCGTGAGCGGGGGGGTTTACAATGAGCAGTTCTTC

D: .
size: .
V: TRBV28
J: TRBJ2-3
CDR3: CASTMVGGQFTDTQYF
DNA: TGTGCCAGCACAATGGTGGGCGGACAGTTTACAGATACGCAGTATTTT

D: TRBD2
size: .
V: TRBV27
J: TRBJ2-5
CDR3: CASTSVPGLAGAQETQYF
DNA: TGTGCCAGCACATCCGTTCCGGGACTAGCGGGGGCCCAAGAGACCCAGTACTTC

D: TRBD2
size: few
V: TRBV5-1
J: TRBJ2-2
CDR3: CASTPFAGGGGGELFF
DNA: TGCGCCAGCACCCCATTTGCGGGGGGAGGCGGCGGGGAGCTGTTTTTT

D: TRBD1
size: .
V: TRBV5-1
J: TRBJ2-5
CDR3: CASSYLQGAEWETQYF
DNA: TGCGCCAGCAGCTACCTACAGGGGGCGGAGTGGGAGACCCAGTACTTC

D: .
size: .
V: TRBV7-3
J: TRBJ2-3
CDR3: CASSLGLRDTQYF
DNA: TGTGCCAGCAGCTTAGGACTGCGGGATACGCAGTATTTT

D: .
size: .
V: TRBV25-1
J: TRBJ2-7
CDR3: CASSEWSYSYEQYF
DNA: TGTGCCAGCAGTGAATGGAGCTACTCCTACGAGCAGTACTTC

D: .
size: .
V: TRBV7-2
J: TRBJ1-2
CDR3: CASSLAPDNYGYTF
DNA: TGTGCCAGCAGCTTAGCGCCAGATAACTATGGCTACACCTTC

D: .
size: .
V: TRBV19
J: TRBJ2-6
CDR3: CASSIQGGANVLTF
DNA: TGTGCCAGTAGTATCCAGGGGGGGGCCAACGTCCTGACTTTC

D: .
size: few
V: TRBV9
J: TRBJ2-3
CDR3: CASSSRISDTQYF
DNA: TGTGCCAGCAGCTCTAGAATTAGTGATACGCAGTATTTT

D: .
size: few
V: TRBV5-6
J: TRBJ1-2
CDR3: CASSLGGTWGYTF
DNA: TGTGCCAGCAGCTTGGGAGGGACTTGGGGCTACACCTTC

D: TRBD1
size: .
V: TRBV7-2
J: TRBJ1-4
CDR3: CASSLVGTGNEKLFF
DNA: TGTGCCAGCAGCTTAGTTGGGACAGGGAATGAAAAACTGTTTTTT

D: TRBD2
size: .
V: TRBV19
J: TRBJ2-1
CDR3: CASSLGLAGINEQFF
DNA: TGTGCCAGTAGTTTGGGACTAGCGGGAATCAATGAGCAGTTCTTC

D: .
size: .
V: TRBV30
J: TRBJ2-3
CDR3: CAWSSIPDTQYF
DNA: TGTGCCTGGAGTTCTATACCAGATACGCAGTATTTT

D: TRBD2
size: .
V: TRBV13
J: TRBJ2-4
CDR3: CASSLVGGGAQGNIQYF
DNA: TGTGCCAGCAGCTTAGTGGGCGGGGGGGCGCAGGGAAACATTCAGTACTTC

D: .
size: .
V: TRBV7-5
J: TRBJ2-7
CDR3: CARSHPGDTYEQYF
DNA: TGTGCCAGAAGCCACCCAGGGGACACCTACGAGCAGTACTTC

D: TRBD2
size: .
V: TRBV19
J: TRBJ2-3
CDR3: CASSKGLAYASPTDTQYF
DNA: TGTGCCAGTAGCAAGGGACTAGCGTACGCGAGCCCCACAGATACGCAGTATTTT

D: .
size: .
V: TRBV5-4
J: TRBJ1-2
CDR3: CASSLQGNYGYTF
DNA: TGTGCCAGCAGCTTGCAGGGAAACTATGGCTACACCTTC

D: .
size: .
V: TRBV27
J: TRBJ1-6
CDR3: CASSRAGIDSPLHF
DNA: TGTGCCAGCAGTAGGGCAGGGATTGATTCACCCCTCCACTTT

D: TRBD1
size: .
V: TRBV9
J: TRBJ1-2
CDR3: CASSAGGYGYTF
DNA: TGTGCCAGCAGCGCAGGGGGCTATGGCTACACCTTC

D: TRBD2
size: .
V: TRBV5-4
J: TRBJ2-1
CDR3: CASSFFLRLADNEQFF
DNA: TGTGCCAGCAGCTTCTTCTTGCGGCTAGCGGACAATGAGCAGTTCTTC

D: TRBD1
size: .
V: TRBV30
J: TRBJ1-5
CDR3: CAWSGDRGNQPQHF
DNA: TGTGCCTGGAGCGGGGACAGGGGGAATCAGCCCCAGCATTTT

D: TRBD2
size: .
V: TRBV5-1
J: TRBJ2-3
CDR3: CASSSLTGGQSDTQYF
DNA: TGCGCCAGCAGCTCCCTCACGGGGGGGCAATCAGATACGCAGTATTTT

D: .
size: .
V: TRBV10-3
J: TRBJ1-2
CDR3: CAISESLSGYTF
DNA: TGTGCCATCAGTGAGTCCCTCTCTGGCTACACCTTC

D: .
size: .
V: TRBV4-3
J: TRBJ2-2
CDR3: CASSQDQAFNGGELFF
DNA: TGCGCCAGCAGCCAAGATCAGGCTTTCAACGGCGGGGAGCTGTTTTTT

D: TRBD1
size: .
V: TRBV7-9
J: TRBJ1-2
CDR3: CASSLGGTGITNYGYTF
DNA: TGTGCCAGCAGCTTGGGGGGGACAGGGATCACTAACTATGGCTACACCTTC

D: .
size: .
V: TRBV19
J: TRBJ2-7
CDR3: CASSIGGEQYF
DNA: TGTGCCAGTAGTATCGGGGGCGAGCAGTACTTC

D: TRBD2
size: .
V: TRBV7-3
J: TRBJ2-1
CDR3: CASSLPAGGPTEQFF
DNA: TGTGCCAGCAGCTTACCAGCGGGAGGGCCCACTGAGCAGTTCTTC

D: .
size: .
V: TRBV5-5
J: TRBJ2-6
CDR3: CASSLDYGANVLTF
DNA: TGTGCCAGCAGCTTGGATTATGGGGCCAACGTCCTGACTTTC

D: TRBD2
size: .
V: TRBV29-1
J: TRBJ2-5
CDR3: CSLLPGTSDETQYF
DNA: TGCAGCCTCCTGCCCGGGACTAGCGACGAGACCCAGTACTTC

D: .
size: .
V: TRBV28
J: TRBJ2-7
CDR3: CASSSGSGEQYF
DNA: TGTGCCAGCAGTTCAGGGTCAGGGGAGCAGTACTTC

D: .
size: few
V: TRBV7-6
J: TRBJ1-3
CDR3: CASKQDNSGNTIYF
DNA: TGTGCCAGCAAGCAGGATAACTCTGGAAACACCATATATTTT

D: .
size: .
V: TRBV11-2
J: TRBJ1-1
CDR3: CASSFEVRREAFF
DNA: TGTGCCAGCAGCTTCGAGGTCCGAAGGGAAGCTTTCTTT

D: .
size: .
V: TRBV5-1
J: TRBJ1-2
CDR3: CASSLDSYGYTF
DNA: TGCGCCAGCAGCTTGGACAGCTATGGCTACACCTTC

D: .
size: .
V: TRBV6-1
J: TRBJ1-2
CDR3: CASVGQLKDGYTF
DNA: TGTGCCAGCGTAGGACAGTTAAAGGATGGCTACACCTTC

D: TRBD2
size: .
V: TRBV19
J: TRBJ2-2
CDR3: CASKGLADTGELFF
DNA: TGTGCCAGTAAAGGACTAGCGGACACCGGGGAGCTGTTTTTT

D: .
size: few
V: TRBV4-3
J: TRBJ1-1
CDR3: CASSQLIGNTEAFF
DNA: TGCGCCAGCAGCCAATTAATCGGGAACACTGAAGCTTTCTTT

D: TRBD1
size: few
V: TRBV5-1
J: TRBJ2-3
CDR3: CASSSGRTGRVGPSTDTQYF
DNA: TGCGCCAGCAGCTCCGGAAGGACAGGGCGTGTGGGACCCAGCACAGATACGCAGTATTTT

D: .
size: .
V: TRBV7-2
J: TRBJ2-7
CDR3: CASSSQGHEQYF
DNA: TGTGCCAGCAGCTCCCAGGGCCACGAGCAGTACTTC

D: TRBD2
size: .
V: TRBV2
J: TRBJ2-5
CDR3: CASSEMSSGRAGEETQYF
DNA: TGTGCCAGCAGTGAAATGAGCAGCGGGAGGGCGGGTGAAGAGACCCAGTACTTC

D: TRBD1
size: .
V: TRBV7-2
J: TRBJ2-1
CDR3: CASSSGQGHNEQFF
DNA: TGTGCCAGCAGCTCAGGACAGGGCCACAATGAGCAGTTCTTC

D: .
size: .
V: TRBV7-9
J: TRBJ2-7
CDR3: CASSERAYEQYF
DNA: TGTGCCAGCTCAGAGAGGGCCTACGAGCAGTACTTC